The T cell receptor (beta chain) under discussion was sequenced for a study of blood T cell repertoires in COVID-19. This clone was counted a few times. Per the authors' pipeline: By means of reference gene primer amplification, nucleated cell counts were estimated. The data were produced by immunoSEQ multiplex PCR, yet TCRdb's version contains in-frame clones alone and is incomplete. The DNA was the basis for D and trimming; V, J and clone size are from that table. The table lists around 140,000 clones, more than 75% of them singletons. CDR1 and CDR2 from the germline V gene are SGHDT and YYEEEE. The CDR3 has 16 residues. V lost 2 bases, J lost 7 bases, and 4 bases stayed unmatched.

The chain couples TRBV5-6 to TRBJ2-1; 15 bases agree with TRBD2. This clonotype was obtained from a man aged 45-65 years with active COVID-19. The sequencing sample was made of peripheral blood. The CDR3 region is CASSFGLAGGINEQFF. The CDR3 DNA reads TGTGCCAGCAGCTTCGGACTAGCGGGGGGGATAAATGAGCAGTTCTTC.